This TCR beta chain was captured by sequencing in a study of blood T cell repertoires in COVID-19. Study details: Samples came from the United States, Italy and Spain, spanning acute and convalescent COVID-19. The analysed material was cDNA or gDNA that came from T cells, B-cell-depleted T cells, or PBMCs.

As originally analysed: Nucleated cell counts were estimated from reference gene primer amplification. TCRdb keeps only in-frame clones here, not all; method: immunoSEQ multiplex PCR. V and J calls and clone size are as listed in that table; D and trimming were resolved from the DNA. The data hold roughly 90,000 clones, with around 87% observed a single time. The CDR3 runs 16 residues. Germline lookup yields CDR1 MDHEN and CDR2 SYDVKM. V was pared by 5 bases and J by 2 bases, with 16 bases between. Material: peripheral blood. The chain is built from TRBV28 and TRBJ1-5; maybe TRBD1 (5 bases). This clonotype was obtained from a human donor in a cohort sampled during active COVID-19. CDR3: CASSPPLQGGNQPQHF. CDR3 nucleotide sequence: TGTGCCAGCAGTCCCCCGCTGCAGGGCGGCAATCAGCCCCAGCATTTT.